Listed below are T cell receptor beta chains from one sample, sequenced in a study of blood T cell repertoires in COVID-19. Measured with immunoSEQ multiplex PCR; TCRdb has only the in-frame clones, and not every one. The table shows 450,000 to 500,000 clones, with 80% to 90% occurring only once. The sample was PBMCs or T cells enriched from blood (not recorded which). The receptors come from a woman aged 55-70 years who had recovered from COVID-19. Each CDR3 is given with its conserved first and last residue. Each record gives: clone size, V gene, J gene, D gene, CDR3 protein, CDR3 DNA. D genes are given only for firm matches. Rows may omit the clone size; those that give it use once, few, many or a size class.

-,TRBV5-4,TRBJ2-3,TRBD2,CASSQPGTSGDTQYF,TGTGCCAGCAGCCAACCCGGGACTAGCGGAGATACGCAGTATTTT
-,TRBV4-1,TRBJ1-1,-,CASSPLRSVTEAFF,TGCGCCAGCAGCCCGCTGCGATCCGTCACTGAAGCTTTCTTT
few,TRBV3-1/TRBV3-2,TRBJ2-5,TRBD2,CASSQGAGGETQYF,TGTGCCAGCAGCCAAGGAGCGGGGGGGGAGACCCAGTACTTC
-,TRBV2,TRBJ1-1,-,CASREGWNTEAFF,TGTGCCAGCAGGGAGGGTTGGAACACTGAAGCTTTCTTT
-,TRBV4-1,TRBJ2-1,TRBD2,CASSQEGTSGVYNEQFF,TGCGCCAGCAGCCAAGAGGGGACTAGCGGGGTGTACAATGAGCAGTTCTTC
-,TRBV2,TRBJ2-2,-,CASQGGMGELFF,TGTGCCAGCCAGGGGGGTATGGGGGAGCTGTTTTTT
-,TRBV24-1,TRBJ2-1,TRBD1,CATNTGGRNEQFF,TGTGCCACCAACACAGGGGGCCGAAATGAGCAGTTCTTC
-,TRBV28,TRBJ2-5,TRBD1,CASSLPGTGGETQYF,TGTGCCAGCAGTTTGCCCGGGACAGGCGGGGAGACCCAGTACTTC
-,TRBV29-1,TRBJ1-1,-,CSVFLRGLGTEAFF,TGCAGCGTTTTCCTCAGGGGTCTTGGCACTGAAGCTTTCTTT
-,TRBV5-6,TRBJ1-1,TRBD1,CASSLGFPDRVFAFF,TGTGCCAGCAGCTTGGGATTCCCCGACAGGGTATTCGCTTTCTTT
-,TRBV30,TRBJ1-2,-,CAWSVVGGYTF,TGTGCCTGGAGTGTGGTCGGGGGCTACACCTTC
-,TRBV29-1,TRBJ2-1,TRBD2,CSHRDPREGNEQFF,TGCAGCCATCGGGACCCCAGGGAGGGGAATGAGCAGTTCTTC
-,TRBV18,TRBJ2-3,-,CASSPSQGNTDTQYF,TGTGCCAGCTCACCCAGTCAGGGAAACACAGATACGCAGTATTTT
-,TRBV2,TRBJ1-3,-,CASSERDSGNTIYF,TGTGCCAGCAGTGAACGGGATTCTGGAAACACCATATATTTT
-,TRBV3-1/TRBV3-2,TRBJ1-6,-,CASSLREVKSPLHF,TGTGCCAGCAGCCTCAGGGAGGTTAAGTCACCCCTCCACTTT
once,TRBV24-1,TRBJ1-1,-,CATSDLTRRAFF,TGTGCCACCAGTGACCTAACCCGGAGGGCTTTCTTT
-,TRBV3-1/TRBV3-2,TRBJ1-1,-,CASSQDPGTEAFF,TGTGCCAGCAGCCAAGATCCGGGGACTGAAGCTTTCTTT
-,TRBV24-1,TRBJ1-1,-,CATSDFGGLVILF,TGTGCCACCAGTGATTTCGGGGGATTGGTAATCCTCTTT
-,TRBV5-1,TRBJ2-7,TRBD1,CASSFEGRGPYEQYF,TGCGCCAGCAGCTTTGAAGGCAGGGGGCCCTACGAGCAGTACTTC
-,TRBV6-5,TRBJ1-6,-,CASSRDNLDSPLHF,TGTGCCAGCAGCCGGGACAATTTAGATTCACCCCTCCACTTT
-,TRBV18,TRBJ1-6,-,CASSPAEDSPLHF,TGTGCCAGCTCACCGGCAGAGGATTCCCCCCTCCACTTT
once,TRBV29-1,TRBJ2-2,-,CSVERAGAGSGELFF,TGCAGCGTTGAAAGGGCAGGGGCCGGTTCTGGGGAGCTGTTTTTT
-,TRBV10-3,TRBJ2-7,-,CAISAGFEQYF,TGTGCCATCAGCGCAGGGTTCGAGCAGTACTTC
-,TRBV29-1,TRBJ1-2,-,CSVEQFNRQGVYGYTF,TGCAGCGTTGAACAGTTCAATCGACAAGGGGTCTATGGCTACACCTTC
-,TRBV6-5,TRBJ2-5,TRBD1,CASSRGTGRGETQYF,TGTGCCAGCAGTCGGGGGACAGGGAGGGGAGAGACCCAGTACTTC
-,TRBV5-4,TRBJ1-1,TRBD1,CASRNGQGRNTEAFF,TGTGCCAGCAGGAACGGACAGGGTAGAAACACTGAAGCTTTCTTT
-,TRBV5-8,TRBJ1-2,TRBD1,CASSSGTGGDYGYTF,TGTGCCAGCAGTTCCGGGACAGGGGGCGACTATGGCTACACCTTC
-,TRBV12-3/TRBV12-4,TRBJ2-1,-,CASSPRDRNEQFF,TGTGCCAGCAGTCCCCGGGATAGGAATGAGCAGTTCTTC
-,TRBV2,TRBJ1-1,-,CASSTSVRNTEAFF,TGTGCCAGCTCCACGTCGGTTAGGAACACTGAAGCTTTCTTT
-,TRBV5-1,TRBJ1-5,TRBD1,CASPGSQPGTGLVYSNQPQHF,TGCGCCAGCCCCGGAAGCCAGCCCGGGACAGGGCTTGTCTATAGCAATCAGCCCCAGCATTTT
-,TRBV7-9,TRBJ2-5,-,CASSFRGVKTQYF,TGTGCCAGCAGCTTCAGGGGGGTCAAGACCCAGTACTTC
once,TRBV10-3,TRBJ1-2,TRBD1,CAIGRDSYGYTF,TGTGCCATCGGACGGGACAGCTATGGCTACACCTTC
-,TRBV2,TRBJ2-2,TRBD1,CASSDRDRYTGELFF,TGTGCCAGCAGTGACCGGGACAGATACACCGGGGAGCTGTTTTTT
-,TRBV3-1/TRBV3-2,TRBJ2-2,TRBD1,CASSQSAPGGRGELFF,TGTGCCAGCAGCCAATCAGCGCCAGGGGGCAGGGGGGAGCTGTTTTTT
few,TRBV5-1,TRBJ2-1,TRBD1,CASPWDSSYNEQFF,TGCGCCAGCCCCTGGGACAGCTCCTACAATGAGCAGTTCTTC